These 18 T cell receptor beta chains share one sample of origin, sequenced in a study of blood T cells in healthy people across ages. PCR was performed a second time for roughly 7 to 12 cycles using a sample-barcoded 5' primer and a J-beta primer mix. Using its own MiXCR run on the 5' RACE reads, TCRdb lists one record per CDR3 protein. The repertoire has around 1,100,000 distinct CDR3 sequences, 30% to 40% of them found once; the top ten carry around 14%. Input material: blood. The receptor source for this set is a man between 18 and 35 years old in good health.

The CDR3: CASSRQAVSGNTIYF. The DNA of the CDR3 is TGTGCCAGCAGCCGCCAGGCGGTCTCTGGAAACACCATATATTTT. This chain uses TRBV6-5 with TRBJ1-3; D remains ambiguous. The CDR3 contains 15 residues. Germline V gives CDR1 MNHEY, CDR2 SVGAGI. V lost 6 bases to trimming and J lost 0 bases, with 12 bases between them.

This clonotype was observed once. The chain carries TRBV3-1 and TRBJ1-1, with D unresolved. CDR3 length equals 13 residues. Germline values: CDR1 LGHDT, CDR2 YNNKEL (reference sequence). V dropped 8 bases and J dropped 2 bases, with 12 bases sitting between them. Written as DNA, the CDR3 is TGTGCCAGCCAGCAGACACCTAACACTGAAGCTTTCTTT. Protein: CASQQTPNTEAFF.

The chain is built from TRBV5-1 and TRBJ2-7; 7 nucleotides match TRBD1. Germline V gene data show CDR1 as SGHRS and CDR2 as YFSETQ. The V and J ends lost 4 bases and 6 bases, in that order; junction bases with no gene match: 10. The CDR3 sequence is 14 residues long. CDR3 DNA: TGCGCCAGCAGCATCCGACAGGGTTCGAGCGAGCAGTACTTC. Translated, it gives CASSIRQGSSEQYF. Full variable domain (outside the CDR3, taken from reference TRBV5-1 and TRBJ2-7): KAGVTQTPRYLIKTRGQQVTLSCSPISGHRSVSWYQQTPGQGLQFLFEYFSETQRNKGNFPGRFSGRQFSNSRSEMNVSTLELGDSALYLCASSIRQGSSEQYFGPGTRLTVT.

The chain recombines TRBV3-1 with TRBJ1-5, with D perhaps TRBD1 (5 bases). Per the germline V gene, CDR1 is LGHDT and CDR2 is YNNKEL (reference sequence). Trimming left V 0 bases short and J 4 bases short, with 10 bases between. The CDR3 runs 15 residues. The chain's CDR3 is CASSQDSRGNQPQHF. The CDR3 coding sequence is TGTGCCAGCAGCCAAGATTCCCGGGGGAATCAGCCCCAGCATTTT. Drawing the rest from reference TRBV3-1 and TRBJ1-5, the complete variable domain is DTAVSQTPKYLVTQMGNDKSIKCEQNLGHDTMYWYKQDSKKFLKIMFSYNNKELIINETVPNRFSPKSPDKAHLNLHINSLELGDSAVYFCASSQDSRGNQPQHFGDGTRLSIL.

The chain links TRBV20-1 to TRBJ2-1; TRBD2 matches 11 bases. V lost 3 bases, J lost 7 bases, and 5 bases stayed unmatched. CDR3 length: 14 residues. CDR1 and CDR2 (germline): DFQATT, SNEGSKA (reference sequence). CDR3 nucleotide sequence: TGCAGTGCTAGGGACGGGACTAGCGGAAATGAGCAGTTCTTC. Translating gives CSARDGTSGNEQFF.

V usage is TRBV6-1 and J usage is TRBJ2-3; TRBD1 is a possible D gene (6 bases). With 4 bases removed from V and 0 bases from J, the gap between germline ends came to 14 bases. CDR3 length: 16 residues. Per germline, CDR1 MNHNS and CDR2 SASEGT. CDR3 nucleotide sequence: TGTGCCAGCAGTGTAATGGACAGTCCTAGCACAGATACGCAGTATTTT. This encodes CASSVMDSPSTDTQYF.

J is TRBJ2-4 and V is TRBV4-1, with 7 bases matching TRBD1. V was pared by 4 bases and J by 0 bases, with 6 bases of the junction left unmatched. Per the germline V gene, CDR1 is MGHRA and CDR2 is YSYEKL. The CDR3 consists of 16 residues. CDR3 in amino acids: CASSLRTGVAKNIQYF. The CDR3 DNA is TGCGCCAGCAGCCTAAGGACAGGCGTAGCCAAAAACATTCAGTACTTC.

This clonotype has a count of ten or more. The J gene is TRBJ2-1, the V gene TRBV6-5; tentatively, D is TRBD1 or TRBD2 (5 bases each). V was clipped by 7 bases and J by 1 base, with 8 bases between them. This CDR3 has 13 amino acids. Per germline, CDR1 MNHEY and CDR2 SVGAGI. CDR3 in DNA: TGTGCCAGCAAAGGGGAGTCCTACAATGAGCAGTTCTTC. Translated: CASKGESYNEQFF.

The chain carries TRBV9 and TRBJ1-2, with a tentative D call TRBD1 (5 bases). Germline values: CDR1 SGDLS, CDR2 YYNGEE. The CDR3 is 13 residues long. Deletions cut 0 bases from V and 8 bases from J, with 11 bases between. The CDR3 sequence: CASSVAEDIGYTF. The DNA for the CDR3 is TGTGCCAGCAGCGTAGCCGAGGACATAGGCTACACCTTC.

The chain uses TRBV7-3 and TRBJ1-1; D remains ambiguous. Germline assignment: CDR1 SGHTA and CDR2 FQGTGA. The CDR3 loop spans 13 amino acids. Trimming removed 5 bases from V and 1 base from J, with 8 bases in between. CDR3 in DNA: TGTGCCAGCAGCGCTACGCAGAACACTGAAGCTTTCTTT. Protein sequence: CASSATQNTEAFF.

V usage is TRBV14 and J usage is TRBJ2-1; tentative D call: TRBD1 (5 bases). Trimming cost V 4 bases and J 2 bases, with 15 bases left between them. The length of the CDR3 is 16 residues. Germline CDR1 is SGHDN and CDR2 is FVKESK. The CDR3 protein is CASSLQGRYPYNEQFF. The CDR3 DNA reads as TGTGCCAGCAGCCTTCAGGGCAGGTACCCCTACAATGAGCAGTTCTTC.

This clonotype was seen a handful of times. The J gene is TRBJ2-5, the V gene TRBV4-3; no clear D. The CDR3 has 13 amino acids. The germline V and J ends were trimmed by 0 bases and 11 bases, with 13 bases remaining between them. The germline CDR1 and CDR2 sequences are LGHNA and YSLEER. In DNA, the CDR3 is TGCGCCAGCAGCCAAGATTTTGGTAATGAGCAGTACTTC. It encodes CASSQDFGNEQYF.

The CDR3 spells CASSASDNEQYF. DNA for the CDR3: TGTGCCAGCAGTGCCTCTGACAATGAGCAGTACTTC. The rearrangement links TRBV12-3 or TRBV12-4 to TRBJ2-1; D is ambiguous. The last part of the DNA fits TRBJ2-7 better; the J call may be wrong. The length of the CDR3 is 12 residues.

This chain links TRBV29-1 with TRBJ1-2, with TRBD1 identical over 7 bases. V gave up 3 bases and J gave up 0 bases; unmatched junction bases: 4. The CDR3 has 14 residues. Germline V gene sequence: CDR1 SQVTM, CDR2 ANQGSEA. The chain's CDR3 is CSVDMGQSNYGYTF. The CDR3 DNA reads TGCAGCGTTGATATGGGACAGTCTAACTATGGCTACACCTTC.

This clonotype was found a few times. The rearrangement uses TRBV4-3 and TRBJ2-5, with TRBD2 as a possible D gene (5 bases). This CDR3 comprises 15 residues. CDR1 is LGHNA and CDR2 is YSLEER in the germline V gene. Trimming left V 0 bases short and J 5 bases short, with 13 bases between. CDR3 loop: CASSQERGLGETQYF. CDR3 nucleotide sequence: TGCGCCAGCAGCCAAGAGCGAGGGCTTGGTGAGACCCAGTACTTC.

The chain is built from TRBV29-1 and TRBJ1-2; TRBD1 matches at 7 bases. Trimming cost V 6 bases and J 4 bases; bases outside gene matches: 8. The CDR3 totals 13 residues. The V gene's germline CDR1 is SQVTM and CDR2 ANQGSEA. Written as DNA, the CDR3 is TGCAGCGTCAAGTTACAGGGGAGCTATGGCTACACCTTC. This translates into CSVKLQGSYGYTF.

This clonotype has only a few counts. The chain links TRBV7-2 to TRBJ1-1; no reliable D call. V lost 7 bases, J lost 5 bases, and 17 bases lay in between. The CDR3 is made up of 14 amino acids. Germline V gene data show CDR1 as SGHTA and CDR2 as FQGNSA. The CDR3 region has the DNA TGTGCCAGCACCGGAATACAGTGGGGAACTGAAGCTTTCTTT. Translation: CASTGIQWGTEAFF.

This clonotype was seen a few times. The chain uses TRBV2 and TRBJ1-6; D unclear. V gave up 3 bases and J gave up 8 bases, with 2 bases separating them. This CDR3 comprises 11 residues. The germline V gene encodes CDR1 SNHLY and CDR2 FYNNEI. Here the CDR3 DNA reads TGTGCCAGCAGTGATTATTCACCCCTCCACTTT. Its protein product is CASSDYSPLHF.